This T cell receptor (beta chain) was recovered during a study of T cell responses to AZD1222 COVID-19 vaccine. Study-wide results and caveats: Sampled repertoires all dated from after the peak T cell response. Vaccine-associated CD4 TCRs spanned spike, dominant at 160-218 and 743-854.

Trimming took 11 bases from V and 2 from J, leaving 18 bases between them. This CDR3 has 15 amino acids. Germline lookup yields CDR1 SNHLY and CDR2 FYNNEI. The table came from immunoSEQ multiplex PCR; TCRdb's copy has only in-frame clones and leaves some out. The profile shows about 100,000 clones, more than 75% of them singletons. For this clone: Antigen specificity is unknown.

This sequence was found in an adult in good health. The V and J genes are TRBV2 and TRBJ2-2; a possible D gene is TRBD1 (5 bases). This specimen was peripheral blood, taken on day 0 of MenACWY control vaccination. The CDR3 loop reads CAGKKTDTNTGELFF. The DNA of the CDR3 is TGTGCCGGAAAGAAGACAGATACCAACACCGGGGAGCTGTTTTTT.